The present T cell receptor (beta chain) was sequenced within a study of T cell repertoires in cytomegalovirus infection. TCRdb recomputed calls from the reads with MiXCR, one row per CDR3 protein. The data show around 800,000 distinct CDR3 sequences, less than 35% seen once. The CDR3 is made up of 14 amino acids. The germline V gene has CDR1 MGHRA and CDR2 YSYEKL. Trimming removed 0 bases at V and 8 bases at J, with 13 bases between. The table lists this clonotype with a few counts. What it binds is unknown. J is TRBJ1-1 and V is TRBV4-1, with D possibly being TRBD1 (5 bases). This TCR came from a human donor in good health (CMV status not recorded). Some clones in this sample may be carry-over from other donors' samples. Specimen: cultured CD8+ T cells from PBMCs, collected from culture after CMV antigen stimulation. The CDR3 sequence: CASSQDVGGLEAFF. CDR3 DNA: TGCGCCAGCAGCCAAGATGTCGGGGGGTTGGAAGCTTTCTTT.